These 10 T cell receptor beta chains were sequenced from one sample in a study of blood T cell repertoires in COVID-19. The data were produced by immunoSEQ multiplex PCR, yet TCRdb's version contains in-frame clones alone and is incomplete. The data contain about 210,000 clones, 80% to 90% of them singletons. Material: PBMCs or T cells enriched from blood (not recorded which). These TCRs come from a man between 40 and 49 years old who had recovered from COVID-19.

The chain links TRBV25-1 to TRBJ1-4, with TRBD1 matching over 7 bases. The CDR3 has 14 amino acids. The V and J ends lost 2 bases and 8 bases, in that order; junction bases with no gene match: 5. CDR1 MGHDK and CDR2 SYGVNS come from the germline V gene. Here the CDR3 reads CASSERGTAEKLFF. The CDR3 nucleotides read TGTGCCAGCAGTGAACGGGGGACAGCAGAAAAACTGTTTTTT.

The chain couples TRBV6-5 to TRBJ1-2; 8 bases align to TRBD1. The CDR3 sequence is 13 residues long. The J segment lost 7 bases and the V segment lost 6 bases, leaving 7 bases of the junction unmatched. The V gene's germline CDR1 is MNHEY and CDR2 SVGAGI. CDR3 protein: CASRWTGTIGYTF. Here the CDR3 DNA reads TGTGCCAGCAGATGGACAGGGACCATTGGCTACACCTTC.

At least ten counts were recorded for this clone. The chain couples TRBV30 to TRBJ2-1; unclear D gene. The CDR3 is made up of 16 amino acids. The V gene's germline CDR1 is GTSNPN and CDR2 SVGIG (reference sequence). V gave up 1 base and J gave up 4 bases, with 17 bases separating them. DNA for the CDR3: TGTGCCTGGAGTGCACCCCAGCGTGCCATATACAATGAGCAGTTCTTC. The encoded protein is CAWSAPQRAIYNEQFF.

In DNA form, the CDR3 reads TGTGCCAGCACCAAGACAGGGGGAGAGTATGGCTACACCTTC. It encodes CASTKTGGEYGYTF. The chain carries TRBV6-5 and TRBJ1-2; 9 positions agree with TRBD1. The CDR3 covers 14 residues. The germline gives CDR1 MNHEY, CDR2 SVGAGI. V gave up 7 bases and J gave up 5 bases; unmatched junction bases: 8.

The rearrangement uses TRBV19 and TRBJ1-4, with D uncertain. Germline lookup yields CDR1 LNHDA and CDR2 SQIVND (reference sequence). The CDR3 totals 17 residues. Trimming pared 2 bases from V and 3 bases from J, leaving 16 bases between. Written as DNA, the CDR3 is TGTGCCAGTAGTATACGTAGTGGGCCGCGGGCTAATGAAAAACTGTTTTTT. It encodes CASSIRSGPRANEKLFF.

V gene TRBV3-1 (or the pseudogene TRBV3-2) combines with J gene TRBJ2-1, with D maybe TRBD2 (5 bases). The CDR3 length is 14 residues. CDR1 and CDR2 from the germline V gene are LGHDT and YNNKEL (reference sequence). Trimming pared 4 bases from V and 8 bases from J, leaving 15 bases between. This CDR3 is CASSPRRSGDEQFF. The CDR3 coding sequence is TGTGCCAGCAGCCCGCGACGGTCCGGGGATGAGCAGTTCTTC.

The J gene is TRBJ2-5, the V gene TRBV7-6, with 11 nucleotides matching TRBD1. Germline V gene data show CDR1 as SGHVS and CDR2 as FNYEAQ. This CDR3 has 16 residues. Trimming at V came to 4 bases and at J to 3 bases, leaving 7 bases not matched to a gene. The CDR3 coding sequence is TGTGCCAGCAGCTCGCTCCCGGGACAGGGGGAAGAGACCCAGTACTTC. It is translated as CASSSLPGQGEETQYF.

The genes are TRBV2 and TRBJ2-7, with D perhaps matching TRBD2 (6 bases). This CDR3 is built from 14 residues. The V gene's germline CDR1 is SNHLY and CDR2 FYNNEI. V was cut by 7 bases and J by 1 base, with 14 bases left in between. The CDR3 spells CASNRDGRSYEQYF. In nucleotides, the CDR3 is TGTGCCAGCAACCGGGACGGGAGATCCTACGAGCAGTACTTC. The entire variable domain, with the rest obtained from reference TRBV2 and TRBJ2-7, is as follows: EPEVTQTPSHQVTQMGQEVILRCVPISNHLYFYWYRQILGQKVEFLVSFYNNEISEKSEIFDDQFSVERPDGSNFTLKIRSTKLEDSAMYFCASNRDGRSYEQYFGPGTRLTVT.

This clone occurred a few times. V usage is TRBV11-2 and J usage is TRBJ1-6; the D gene is possibly TRBD1 (5 bases). Germline V CDR1 and CDR2: SGHAT, FQNNGV. The CDR3 is made up of 16 amino acids. Trimming left V 2 bases short and J 9 bases short, with 17 bases between. Written as DNA, the CDR3 is TGTGCCAGCAGCTTATTATCGGGGACTGACGGTTCACCCCTCCACTTT. It is translated as CASSLLSGTDGSPLHF.

This rearrangement joins TRBV19 to TRBJ1-2; no definite D call. The CDR3 length is 12 residues. V lost 3 bases to trimming and J lost 4 bases, with 6 bases between them. Germline V CDR1 and CDR2: LNHDA, SQIVND (reference sequence). In DNA, the CDR3 is TGTGCCAGTAGTATGCGCACCTATGGCTACACCTTC. Its translation: CASSMRTYGYTF.